In its sample, the clone carrying this T cell receptor beta chain was seen a few times. The antigen is not known. This entry comes from a study of T cell responses to AZD1222 COVID-19 vaccine. Findings and limits, study-wide: With dominance at 160-218 and 743-854, vaccine-associated CD4 TCRs spanned spike. A mostly white British donor set with more females was recruited, and clonal diversity was possibly underestimated.

The table came from immunoSEQ multiplex PCR; TCRdb's copy has only in-frame clones and leaves some out. The sample yields about 92,000 clones, more than 75% seen once. Germline assignment: CDR1 ENHRY and CDR2 SYGVKD. The length of the CDR3 is 15 residues. Trimming cost V 0 bases and J 2 bases, with 11 bases left between them. The TCR was taken from an adult in good health. The V gene is TRBV10-3, the J gene TRBJ2-7; a weak D match, TRBD2 (5 bases). Material: peripheral blood, obtained on day 0 of AZD1222 vaccination. CDR3 sequence reads: CAISESRGAAYEQYF. The CDR3 coding sequence is TGTGCCATCAGTGAGTCTCGGGGAGCGGCCTACGAGCAGTACTTC.